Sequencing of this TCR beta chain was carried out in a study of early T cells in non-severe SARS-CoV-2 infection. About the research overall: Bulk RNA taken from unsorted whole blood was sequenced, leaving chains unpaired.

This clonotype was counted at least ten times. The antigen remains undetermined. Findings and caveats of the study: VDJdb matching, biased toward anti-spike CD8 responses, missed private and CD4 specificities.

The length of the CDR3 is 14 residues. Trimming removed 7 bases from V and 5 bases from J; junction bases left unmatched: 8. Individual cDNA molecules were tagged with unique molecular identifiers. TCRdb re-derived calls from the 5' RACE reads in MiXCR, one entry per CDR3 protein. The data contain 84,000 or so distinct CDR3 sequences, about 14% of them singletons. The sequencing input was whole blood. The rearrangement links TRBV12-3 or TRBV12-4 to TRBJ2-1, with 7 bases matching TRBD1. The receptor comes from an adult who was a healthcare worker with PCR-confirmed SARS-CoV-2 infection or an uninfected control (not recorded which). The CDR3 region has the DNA TGTGCCAGCAACCCTGGGACAGTAGACAATGAGCAGTTCTTC. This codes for CASNPGTVDNEQFF.